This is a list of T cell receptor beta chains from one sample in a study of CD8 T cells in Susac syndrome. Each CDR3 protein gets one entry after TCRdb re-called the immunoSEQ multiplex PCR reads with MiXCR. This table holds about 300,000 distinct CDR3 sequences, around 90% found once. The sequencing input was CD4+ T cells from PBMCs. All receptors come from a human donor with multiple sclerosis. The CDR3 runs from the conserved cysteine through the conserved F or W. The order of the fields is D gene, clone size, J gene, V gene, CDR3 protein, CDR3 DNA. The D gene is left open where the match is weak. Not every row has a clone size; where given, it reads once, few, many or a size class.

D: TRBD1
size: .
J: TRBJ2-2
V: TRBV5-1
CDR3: CASSSQGAEDTGELFF
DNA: TGCGCCAGCAGCTCACAGGGGGCGGAGGACACCGGGGAGCTGTTTTTT

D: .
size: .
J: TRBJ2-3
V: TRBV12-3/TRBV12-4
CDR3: CASSRWTMERDTQYF
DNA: TGTGCCAGCAGTCGCTGGACCATGGAACGGGATACGCAGTATTTT

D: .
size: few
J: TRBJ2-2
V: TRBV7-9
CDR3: CASRPLNTGELFF
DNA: TGTGCCAGCAGACCCCTGAACACCGGGGAGCTGTTTTTT

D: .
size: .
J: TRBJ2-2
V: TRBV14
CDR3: CASSQEAGRGSLNTGELFF
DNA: TGTGCCAGCAGCCAAGAAGCGGGCAGGGGGTCTTTGAACACCGGGGAGCTGTTTTTT

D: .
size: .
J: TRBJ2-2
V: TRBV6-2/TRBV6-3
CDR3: CASSYHSNRELFF
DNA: TGTGCCAGCAGTTACCACTCCAACAGGGAGCTGTTTTTT

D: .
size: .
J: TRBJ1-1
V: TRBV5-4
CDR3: CASSLGDKTGNTEAFF
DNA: TGTGCCAGCAGCTTGGGAGACAAAACGGGGAACACTGAAGCTTTCTTT

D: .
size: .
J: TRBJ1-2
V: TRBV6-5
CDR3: CASSYGRPNYGYTF
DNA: TGTGCCAGCAGTTACGGGAGACCTAACTATGGCTACACCTTC

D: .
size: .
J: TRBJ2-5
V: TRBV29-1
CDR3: CSVDVGRGETQYF
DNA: TGCAGCGTTGACGTGGGGCGGGGAGAGACCCAGTACTTC

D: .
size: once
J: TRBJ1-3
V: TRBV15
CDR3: CATSRPGNTIYF
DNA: TGTGCCACCAGCAGACCTGGAAACACCATATATTTT

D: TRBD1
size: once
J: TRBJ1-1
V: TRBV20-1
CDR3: CSARDDRGVTEAFF
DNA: TGCAGTGCTAGAGATGACAGGGGAGTCACTGAAGCTTTCTTT

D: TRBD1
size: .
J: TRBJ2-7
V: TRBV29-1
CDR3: CSVLRGQGQYF
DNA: TGCAGCGTTCTACGGGGACAGGGGCAGTACTTC

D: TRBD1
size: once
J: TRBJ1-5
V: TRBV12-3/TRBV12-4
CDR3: CASTLTGHSNQPQHF
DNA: TGTGCCAGCACCTTGACAGGGCATAGCAATCAGCCCCAGCATTTT

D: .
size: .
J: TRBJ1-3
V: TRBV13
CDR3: CASSRGQGNTIYF
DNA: TGTGCCAGCAGCCGCGGACAGGGAAACACCATATATTTT

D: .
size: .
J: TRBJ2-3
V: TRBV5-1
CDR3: CASRIEADTDTQYF
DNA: TGCGCCAGCCGGATAGAGGCTGACACAGATACGCAGTATTTT

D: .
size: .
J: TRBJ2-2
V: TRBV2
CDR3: CASGLLSGELFF
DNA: TGTGCCAGCGGACTATTGTCCGGGGAGCTGTTTTTT

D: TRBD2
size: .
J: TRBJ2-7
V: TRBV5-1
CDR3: CASSLGGLAGVASYEQYF
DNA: TGCGCCAGCAGCTTGGGGGGACTAGCGGGAGTTGCGTCCTACGAGCAGTACTTC

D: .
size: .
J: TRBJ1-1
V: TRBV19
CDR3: CASKWQGNTEAFF
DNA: TGTGCCAGTAAGTGGCAGGGAAACACTGAAGCTTTCTTT

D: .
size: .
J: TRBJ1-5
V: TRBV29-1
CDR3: CSVTIASDNQPQHF
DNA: TGCAGCGTGACAATAGCTAGCGACAATCAGCCCCAGCATTTT

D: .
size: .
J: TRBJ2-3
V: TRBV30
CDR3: CAWIKGGVDTQYF
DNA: TGTGCCTGGATAAAGGGCGGGGTGGATACGCAGTATTTT

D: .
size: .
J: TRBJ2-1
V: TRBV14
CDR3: CASSHHLLVEQFF
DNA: TGTGCCAGCAGCCACCACCTACTAGTGGAGCAGTTCTTC

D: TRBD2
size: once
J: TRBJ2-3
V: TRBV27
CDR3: CASSSGRAPDTQYF
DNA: TGTGCCAGCAGTAGCGGGAGGGCCCCAGATACGCAGTATTTT

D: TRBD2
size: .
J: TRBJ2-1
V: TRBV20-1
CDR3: CSAVPLAGHYNEQFF
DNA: TGCAGTGCCGTCCCTTTAGCGGGCCATTACAATGAGCAGTTCTTC

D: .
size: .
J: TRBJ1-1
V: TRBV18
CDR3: CASSILENTEAFF
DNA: TGTGCCAGCTCAATCCTGGAGAACACTGAAGCTTTCTTT

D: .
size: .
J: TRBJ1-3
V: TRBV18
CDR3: CASSQFSGLTSGNTIYF
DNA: TGTGCCAGCTCACAATTCTCGGGACTTACCTCTGGAAACACCATATATTTT

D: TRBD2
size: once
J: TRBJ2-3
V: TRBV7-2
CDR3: CASSLEWGLAGDTQYF
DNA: TGTGCCAGCAGCTTAGAGTGGGGACTAGCGGGGGATACGCAGTATTTT

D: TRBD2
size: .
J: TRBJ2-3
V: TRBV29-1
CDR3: CSVPPGSGHTDTQYF
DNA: TGCAGCGTCCCTCCGGGTAGCGGGCACACAGATACGCAGTATTTT

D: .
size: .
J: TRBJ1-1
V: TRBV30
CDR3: CAWSGQINTEAFF
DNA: TGTGCCTGGAGTGGACAAATTAACACTGAAGCTTTCTTT

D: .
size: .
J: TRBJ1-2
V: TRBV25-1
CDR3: CASSEDRSYGYTF
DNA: TGTGCCAGCAGTGAAGACAGGTCCTATGGCTACACCTTC

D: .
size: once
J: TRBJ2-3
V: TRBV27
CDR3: CASSFAATSSTDTQYF
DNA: TGTGCCAGCAGTTTCGCGGCGACATCTAGCACAGATACGCAGTATTTT

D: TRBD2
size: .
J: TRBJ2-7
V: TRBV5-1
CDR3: CASSLAQRGSSYEQYF
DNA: TGCGCCAGCAGCTTGGCCCAGCGGGGTAGCTCCTACGAGCAGTACTTC

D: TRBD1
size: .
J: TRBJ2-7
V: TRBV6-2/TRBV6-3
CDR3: CASSQTGVKYF
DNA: TGTGCCAGCAGCCAGACAGGGGTGAAGTACTTC

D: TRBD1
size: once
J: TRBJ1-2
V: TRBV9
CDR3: CASSVGQGASGYTF
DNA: TGTGCCAGCAGCGTGGGCCAGGGGGCTAGTGGCTACACCTTC

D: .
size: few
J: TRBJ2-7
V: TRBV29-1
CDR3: CSAETDNYEQYF
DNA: TGCAGCGCCGAGACAGACAACTACGAGCAGTACTTC

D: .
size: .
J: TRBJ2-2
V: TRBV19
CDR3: CASSSFGGTGELFF
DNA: TGTGCCAGTAGTAGCTTCGGGGGAACCGGGGAGCTGTTTTTT

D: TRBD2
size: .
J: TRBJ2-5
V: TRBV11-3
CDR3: CASSPGGAGGETQYF
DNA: TGTGCCAGCAGCCCGGGAGGGGCGGGAGGAGAGACCCAGTACTTC

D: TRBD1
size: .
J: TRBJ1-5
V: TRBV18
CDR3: CASSPSGTENQPQHF
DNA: TGTGCCAGCTCACCATCCGGGACAGAAAATCAGCCCCAGCATTTT

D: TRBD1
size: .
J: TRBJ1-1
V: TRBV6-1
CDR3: CASSGQGVFTEAFF
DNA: TGTGCCAGCAGTGGACAGGGGGTTTTCACTGAAGCTTTCTTT

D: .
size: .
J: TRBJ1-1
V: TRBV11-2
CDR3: CASRLAAGNTEAFF
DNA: TGTGCCAGCAGGCTGGCAGCGGGGAACACTGAAGCTTTCTTT

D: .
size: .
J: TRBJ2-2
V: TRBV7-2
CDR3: CASSLGLRAGTGELFF
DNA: TGTGCCAGCAGCTTAGGTTTGAGGGCGGGCACCGGGGAGCTGTTTTTT

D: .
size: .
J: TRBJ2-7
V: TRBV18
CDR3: CASSPPYGGAYEQYF
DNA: TGTGCCAGCTCACCACCGTACGGCGGCGCCTACGAGCAGTACTTC